This TCR beta chain was observed in a study of blood T cell repertoires in COVID-19. Trimming shortened V by 1 base and J by 2 bases, and 17 bases separated the two germline ends. The length of the CDR3 is 17 residues. Germline V gene lookup returns CDR1 LNHNV and CDR2 YYDKDF (reference sequence). The table came from immunoSEQ multiplex PCR; TCRdb's copy has only in-frame clones and leaves some out. The sample has 40,000 to 55,000 clones, 65% to 85% seen once. The TCR comes from a man aged 45-60 years with active COVID-19. The chain carries TRBV15 and TRBJ1-2; TRBD1 is a possible D gene (6 bases). Sequencing was done on a sample of peripheral blood. CDR3 region: CATSRGRGGAGNYGYTF. CDR3 coding DNA: TGTGCCACCAGCAGAGGGCGCGGGGGGGCGGGCAACTATGGCTACACCTTC.